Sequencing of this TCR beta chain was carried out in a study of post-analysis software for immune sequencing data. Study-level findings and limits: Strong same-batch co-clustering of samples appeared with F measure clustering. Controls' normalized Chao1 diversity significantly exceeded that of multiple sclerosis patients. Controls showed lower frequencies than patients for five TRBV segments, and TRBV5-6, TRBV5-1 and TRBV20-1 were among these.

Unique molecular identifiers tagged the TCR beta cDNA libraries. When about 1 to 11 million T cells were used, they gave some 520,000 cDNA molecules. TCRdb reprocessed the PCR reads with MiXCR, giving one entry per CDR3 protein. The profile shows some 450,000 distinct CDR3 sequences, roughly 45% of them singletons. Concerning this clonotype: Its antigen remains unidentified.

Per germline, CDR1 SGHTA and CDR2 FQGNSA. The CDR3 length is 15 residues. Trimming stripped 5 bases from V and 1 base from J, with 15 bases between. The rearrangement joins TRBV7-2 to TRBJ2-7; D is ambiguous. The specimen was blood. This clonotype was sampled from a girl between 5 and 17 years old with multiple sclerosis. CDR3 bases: TGTGCCAGCAGCGTATTAGTCGCCCGGTCCTACGAGCAGTACTTC. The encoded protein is CASSVLVARSYEQYF.